The 19 T cell receptor beta chains given below trace back to one sample, sequenced in a study of identical twins. TCRdb re-derived calls from the 5' RACE reads in MiXCR, one entry per CDR3 protein. The top ten hold approximately 0.94% of the sample, which has 690,000 or so distinct CDR3 sequences, 8.6% seen once. In addition, the sample was reused for a study of yellow fever vaccine responses in identical twins.

Source material: PBMCs. All receptors derive from a woman aged 18-29 years in good health.

This clonotype has more than one count but fewer than ten. The V call is TRBV12-3 or TRBV12-4, the J call TRBJ2-1; 11 bases are shared with TRBD2. The CDR3 has 17 amino acids. V dropped 2 bases and J dropped 6; count of bases not matched to a gene: 9. DNA of the CDR3: TGTGCCAGCAGTTTAAACATAGCGGGGGGGCCTCTCAATGAGCAGTTCTTC. As protein: CASSLNIAGGPLNEQFF.

This clonotype was recorded at least ten times. In DNA form, the CDR3 reads TGTGCCAGCAGCTTAGCGCTCGCCAGAGTTAACACCGGGGAGCTGTTTTTT. It specifies CASSLALARVNTGELFF. The chain combines TRBV7-9 with TRBJ2-2, with D hard to call. The V gene lost 0 bases and the J gene lost 2 bases, with 13 bases spanning the gap. CDR1 and CDR2 from the germline V gene are SEHNR and FQNEAQ (reference sequence). This CDR3 has 17 amino acids. Full variable domain (outside the CDR3, taken from reference TRBV7-9 and TRBJ2-2): DTGVSQNPRHKITKRGQNVTFRCDPISEHNRLYWYRQTLGQGPEFLTYFQNEAQLEKSRLLSDRFSAERPKGSFSTLEIQRTEQGDSAMYLCASSLALARVNTGELFFGEGSRLTVL.

In this sample, this clonotype turned up a few times. The chain combines TRBV10-2 with TRBJ2-7; perhaps TRBD2 as D (6 bases). The CDR3 loop spans 14 amino acids. Germline V gene data show CDR1 as WSHSY and CDR2 as SAAADI. Trimming took 8 bases from V and 4 from J, leaving 18 bases between them. CDR3 in DNA: TGCGCCAGCGGGGGACTTCCAAGGACTTACGAGCAGTACTTC. Amino acids: CASGGLPRTYEQYF.

The V and J genes are TRBV5-1 and TRBJ2-7; 8 bases line up with TRBD2. The CDR3 runs to 15 residues. The J segment lost 5 bases and the V segment lost 4 bases, leaving 11 bases of the junction unmatched. The V gene's germline CDR1 is SGHRS and CDR2 YFSETQ. CDR3 DNA: TGCGCCAGCAGCAATCCCCCGGGACTAGAAAACGAGCAGTACTTC. This gives the protein CASSNPPGLENEQYF. Looking up the rest from reference TRBV5-1 and TRBJ2-7 gives the full variable domain: KAGVTQTPRYLIKTRGQQVTLSCSPISGHRSVSWYQQTPGQGLQFLFEYFSETQRNKGNFPGRFSGRQFSNSRSEMNVSTLELGDSALYLCASSNPPGLENEQYFGPGTRLTVT.

This clonotype was counted between two and nine times. The gene calls are TRBV29-1 and TRBJ2-7; the match to TRBD1 covers 12 bases. The germline CDR1 and CDR2 sequences are SQVTM and ANQGSEA. The trim removed 0 bases at V and 5 bases at J, leaving 5 bases unmatched. The CDR3 contains 15 residues. The CDR3 DNA reads TGCAGCGTTGAAGACTTAAGGGACAGGGGGCACGAGCAGTACTTC. Its protein is CSVEDLRDRGHEQYF.

The CDR3 sequence: CASRLTGGYNEQFF. The CDR3 DNA reads as TGTGCCAGCAGGTTGACAGGGGGCTACAATGAGCAGTTCTTC. V gene TRBV2 combines with J gene TRBJ2-1; 9 bases line up with TRBD1. Germline CDR1 reads SNHLY; CDR2 reads FYNNEI. The CDR3 has 14 residues. J lost 3 bases, V lost 6 bases, and 3 bases had no gene match.

This clonotype was counted a few times. The V and J genes are TRBV28 and TRBJ2-7; D is perhaps TRBD2 (5 bases). The CDR3 covers 14 residues. From germline, CDR1 is MDHEN and CDR2 SYDVKM. Trimming removed 2 bases at V and 6 bases at J, with 14 bases between. CDR3 in DNA: TGTGCCAGCAGTTTAGGCAGGCTCGAGGGCGAGCAGTACTTC. The encoded protein is CASSLGRLEGEQYF.

The chain recombines TRBV9 with TRBJ2-5; D is perhaps TRBD2 (5 bases). The germline V gene has CDR1 SGDLS and CDR2 YYNGEE. CDR3 length: 14 residues. Trimming removed 2 bases at V and 5 bases at J, with 13 bases between. CDR3 loop: CASSVGPEGETQYF. DNA for the CDR3: TGTGCCAGCAGCGTTGGTCCTGAGGGTGAGACCCAGTACTTC.

This clonotype showed up just a few times. V is TRBV3-1 and J is TRBJ2-3, with D perhaps matching TRBD1 or TRBD2 (5 bases each). The CDR3 is 14 residues long. Germline V lookup: CDR1 LGHDT, CDR2 YNNKEL (reference sequence). V was pared by 5 bases and J by 5 bases, with 14 bases between. The CDR3: CASSSGTQRDTQYF. The CDR3 DNA is TGTGCCAGCAGCTCCGGGACCCAAAGAGATACGCAGTATTTT.

This clonotype was seen many times. The chain employs TRBV4-1 and TRBJ1-5; possibly TRBD1 for D (5 bases). Per the germline V gene, CDR1 is MGHRA and CDR2 is YSYEKL. V was trimmed by 4 bases and J by 0 bases, leaving 13 bases between them. The CDR3 runs 16 residues. The CDR3, as DNA: TGCGCCAGCAGCCCCAGTTCCGGGGGTAGCAATCAGCCCCAGCATTTT. Translating it yields CASSPSSGGSNQPQHF.

The CDR3 loop reads CASSLDGFHHEQYF. The CDR3 DNA sequence: TGTGCCAGCAGCTTAGATGGGTTTCACCACGAGCAGTACTTC. This chain links TRBV7-9 with TRBJ2-7; D gene unclear. The CDR3 spans 14 residues. The ends were cut back, 1 base at V and 5 bases at J, with 12 bases in the middle. Germline CDR1 reads SEHNR; CDR2 reads FQNEAQ (reference sequence).

This clonotype came up a few times. The V call is TRBV12-3 or TRBV12-4, the J call TRBJ1-4, with 7 bases aligning to TRBD1. This CDR3 contains 14 residues. V gave up 3 bases and J gave up 8 bases; unmatched junction bases: 6. The CDR3 coding sequence is TGTGCCAGCAGTTTTGACAGGGTAGGCGAAAAACTGTTTTTT. Protein: CASSFDRVGEKLFF.

This clonotype occurred a few times. This chain uses TRBV27 with TRBJ2-7, with a weak D call TRBD1 (6 bases). The CDR3 spans 14 residues. The V end was cut by 5 bases, the J end by 2 bases, with 13 bases between. Germline V gene sequence: CDR1 MNHEY, CDR2 SMNVEV (reference sequence). The CDR3 region has the DNA TGTGCCAGCAGTCCGGGACACCGCCCCTACGAGCAGTACTTC. Residues: CASSPGHRPYEQYF.

At least ten counts were recorded for this clonotype. This sequence joins TRBV5-1 and TRBJ2-1, with 9 bases matching TRBD2. CDR1 and CDR2 from the germline V gene are SGHRS and YFSETQ. Germline trimming cut 3 bases from V and 4 bases from J; bases unmatched to any gene: 5. The CDR3 is 15 residues long. CDR3 loop: CASSSRAGGYNEQFF. DNA for the CDR3: TGCGCCAGCAGCTCAAGGGCGGGAGGGTACAATGAGCAGTTCTTC.

The genes are TRBV7-2 and TRBJ2-7; 12 positions agree with TRBD2. After removal of 2 bases from V and 4 bases from J, the junction contained 6 bases not matched to a gene. Per germline, CDR1 SGHTA and CDR2 FQGNSA. This CDR3 contains 16 residues. This CDR3 reads CASSLKPGLAGYEQYF. The CDR3 DNA reads as TGTGCCAGCAGCTTAAAACCGGGACTAGCGGGTTACGAGCAGTACTTC.

With regard to this clonotype: At one boundary the junction diverges from the germline segment, which might be a read error. V is TRBV3-1 and J is TRBJ2-1, with 11 bases that match TRBD2. From germline, CDR1 is LGHDT and CDR2 YNNKEL (reference sequence). The CDR3 is 19 amino acids. The DNA of the CDR3 is TGTGCCATCAGCCGAGACTTAGCGGGGGGGCTGGGCTCCTACAATGAGCAGTTCTTC. It is translated as CAISRDLAGGLGSYNEQFF.

This chain connects TRBV4-1 to TRBJ2-2; 12 nucleotides align to TRBD2. The CDR3 covers 22 residues. Germline V gene lookup returns CDR1 MGHRA and CDR2 YSYEKL. V gave up 5 bases and J gave up 7 bases; unmatched junction bases: 26. The CDR3 spells CASSGRTGRSQSSGGAVGELFF. The CDR3 DNA is TGCGCCAGCAGCGGACGGACAGGACGAAGCCAATCTAGCGGGGGGGCGGTCGGGGAGCTGTTTTTT.

This clonotype was found a few times. The chain employs TRBV4-1 and TRBJ2-1; the D gene is possibly TRBD2 (6 bases). CDR1 MGHRA and CDR2 YSYEKL come from the germline V gene. V shed 7 bases and J shed 10 bases, with 17 bases lying between them. This CDR3 spans 13 amino acids. The CDR3 spells CASTGREEREQFF. DNA for the CDR3: TGCGCCAGCACCGGCAGGGAGGAAAGGGAGCAGTTCTTC.

The chain recombines TRBV7-3 with TRBJ1-3; D is undetermined. CDR3 size: 15 residues. From germline, CDR1 is SGHTA and CDR2 FQGTGA. V lost 2 bases to trimming and J lost 2 bases, with 10 bases between them. CDR3 protein: CASSLRGKPGNTIYF. CDR3 bases: TGTGCCAGCAGCTTACGGGGAAAGCCTGGAAACACCATATATTTT.